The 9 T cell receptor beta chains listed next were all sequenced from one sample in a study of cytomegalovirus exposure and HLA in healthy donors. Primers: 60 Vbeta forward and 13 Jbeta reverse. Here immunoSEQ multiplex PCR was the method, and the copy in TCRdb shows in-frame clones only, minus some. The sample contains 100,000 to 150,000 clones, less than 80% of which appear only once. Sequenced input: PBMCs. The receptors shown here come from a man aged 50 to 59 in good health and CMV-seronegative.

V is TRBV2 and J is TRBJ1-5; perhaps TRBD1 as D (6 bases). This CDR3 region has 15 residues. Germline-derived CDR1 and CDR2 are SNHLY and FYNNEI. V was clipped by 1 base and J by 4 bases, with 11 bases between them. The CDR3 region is CASSEGQGRNQPQHF. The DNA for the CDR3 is TGTGCCAGCAGTGAAGGGCAGGGGAGAAATCAGCCCCAGCATTTT.

The CDR3 here is CASSYSPDRDSGYTF. CDR3 nucleotides: TGTGCCAGCAGTTACTCCCCGGACAGGGATTCGGGCTACACCTTC. V is TRBV6-6 and J is TRBJ1-2; TRBD1 agrees at 8 bases. CDR1 and CDR2 (germline): MNHNY, SVGAGI (reference sequence). V shed 0 bases and J 8 bases; nucleotides not matched to a gene: 8. This CDR3 is 15 amino acids long.

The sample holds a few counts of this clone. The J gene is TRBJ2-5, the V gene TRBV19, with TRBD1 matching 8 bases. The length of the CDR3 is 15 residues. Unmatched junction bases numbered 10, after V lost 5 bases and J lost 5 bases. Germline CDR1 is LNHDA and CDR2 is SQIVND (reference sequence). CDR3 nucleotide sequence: TGTGCCAGTAGTTTTCAGGGGGCGGATTGGGAGACCCAGTACTTC. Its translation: CASSFQGADWETQYF.

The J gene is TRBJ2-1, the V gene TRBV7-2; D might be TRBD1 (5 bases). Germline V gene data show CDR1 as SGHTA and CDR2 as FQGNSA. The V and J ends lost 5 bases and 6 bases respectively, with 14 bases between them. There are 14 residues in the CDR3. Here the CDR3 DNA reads TGTGCCAGCAGCACCCAGGGTCCGGGCAATGAGCAGTTCTTC. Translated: CASSTQGPGNEQFF.

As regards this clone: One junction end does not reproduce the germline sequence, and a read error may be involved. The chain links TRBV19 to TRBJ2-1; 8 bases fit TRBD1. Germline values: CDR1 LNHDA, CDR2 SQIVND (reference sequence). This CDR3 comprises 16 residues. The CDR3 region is CASSIGQGSSYNEQFF. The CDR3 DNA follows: TGTGCCAGTAGCATAGGACAGGGAAGCTCCTACAATGAGCAGTTCTTC. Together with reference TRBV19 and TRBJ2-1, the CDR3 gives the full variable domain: DGGITQSPKYLFRKEGQNVTLSCEQNLNHDAMYWYRQDPGQGLRLIYYSQIVNDFQKGDIAEGYSVSREKKESFPLTVTSAQKNPTAFYLCASSIGQGSSYNEQFFGPGTRLTVL.

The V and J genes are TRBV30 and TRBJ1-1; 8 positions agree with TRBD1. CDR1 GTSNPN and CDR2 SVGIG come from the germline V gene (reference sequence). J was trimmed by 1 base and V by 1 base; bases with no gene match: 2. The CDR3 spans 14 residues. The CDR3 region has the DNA TGTGCCTGGAGTGAGACAGGGGCGAACACTGAAGCTTTCTTT. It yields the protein CAWSETGANTEAFF.

CDR3: CASSYKGGWVNTEAFF. The CDR3 nucleotides are TGTGCCAGCAGTTACAAAGGGGGCTGGGTGAACACTGAAGCTTTCTTT. The rearrangement joins TRBV6-5 to TRBJ1-1; 7 bases are a match to TRBD1. The V segment lost 2 bases and the J segment 0 bases; nucleotides outside the gene matches: 6. From germline, CDR1 is MNHEY and CDR2 SVGAGI. CDR3 length equals 16 residues.

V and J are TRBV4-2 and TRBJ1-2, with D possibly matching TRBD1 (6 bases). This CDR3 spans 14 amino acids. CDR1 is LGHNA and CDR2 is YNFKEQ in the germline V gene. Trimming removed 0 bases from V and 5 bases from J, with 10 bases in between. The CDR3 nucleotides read TGTGCCAGCAGCCAAGAAGGTCAGGGGTATGGCTACACCTTC. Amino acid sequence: CASSQEGQGYGYTF.

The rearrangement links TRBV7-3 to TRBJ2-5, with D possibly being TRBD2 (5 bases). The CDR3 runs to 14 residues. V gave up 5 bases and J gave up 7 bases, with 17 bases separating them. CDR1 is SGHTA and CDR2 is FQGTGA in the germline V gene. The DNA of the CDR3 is TGTGCCAGCAGCCCTCAACTAGTACCCGGGACCCAGTACTTC. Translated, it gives CASSPQLVPGTQYF.